The 29 T cell receptor beta chains in this list originate from one sample, sequenced in a study of T-cell memory formation after mild COVID-19 (dated by TCRdb to the early 2020s). The library was made by 5' RACE. Sequenced using an Illumina NovaSeq 6000. The raw public reads went through TCRdb reprocessing: fastp at Q25, MiXCR clone calling, in-frame beta chains kept. Every CDR3 protein is listed once, alongside the most common genes and DNA of its rows. This sample is represented by about 560,000 distinct CDR3 sequences; around 15% of them were singletons. The ten largest account for roughly 8.2% of the sample. The sequenced sample was PBMCs or a T cell subset sorted from them (not recorded which). The source is an adult woman who had mild COVID-19 (a few samples of this study predate the infection). The sample titles of this study are shuffled in the database, so cell type and time point are left out; the donor was told from shared clones.

This chain links TRBV27 with TRBJ2-3; 11 bases align to TRBD2. Trimming removed 0 bases from V and 6 bases from J; junction bases left unmatched: 5. The CDR3 spans 16 residues. Germline loops: CDR1 MNHEY, CDR2 SMNVEV (reference sequence). CDR3 amino acids: CASSLSLAGGRDTQYF. CDR3 nucleotide sequence: TGTGCCAGCAGTTTATCCCTAGCGGGGGGCCGGGATACGCAGTATTTT.

This chain joins TRBV15 and TRBJ2-3; the D is unclear. The V end lost 1 base, the J end lost 2 bases, and 7 bases lay between the germline ends. CDR3 length: 14 residues. The germline gives CDR1 LNHNV, CDR2 YYDKDF (reference sequence). The CDR3 reads CATSRGPNTDTQYF. The CDR3 region has the DNA TGTGCCACCAGCAGAGGGCCCAACACAGATACGCAGTATTTT. Combining the CDR3 with reference TRBV15 and TRBJ2-3 gives the whole variable domain DAMVIQNPRYQVTQFGKPVTLSCSQTLNHNVMYWYQQKSSQAPKLLFHYYDKDFNNEADTPDNFQSRRPNTSFCFLDIRSPGLGDTAMYLCATSRGPNTDTQYFGPGTRLTVL.

This clonotype has more than one count but fewer than ten. A much larger clone lies a single base off, so this may be a read error. This chain joins TRBV6-2 or TRBV6-3 and TRBJ1-1; D unresolved. The V gene's germline CDR1 is MNHEY and CDR2 SVGEGT. V shed 2 bases and J shed 3 bases, with 4 bases lying between them. This CDR3 region has 12 residues. The CDR3 is CASSYRDTEAFF. CDR3 sequence (DNA): TGTGCCAGCAGTTACAGGGACACTGAAGCTTTCTTT.

This chain connects TRBV6-4 to TRBJ1-2; tentative D call: TRBD1 (5 bases). Trimming removed 3 bases from V and 4 bases from J, with 15 bases in between. The CDR3 sequence is 15 residues long. Germline values: CDR1 MRHNA, CDR2 SNTAGT. The CDR3 spells CASSDRADGGYGYTF. The CDR3 nucleotides are TGTGCCAGCAGTGATCGGGCAGATGGGGGCTATGGCTACACCTTC.

This clonotype was observed a handful of times. The gene calls are TRBV3-1 and TRBJ1-1, with 9 positions matching TRBD1. The junction had 8 bases not matched to a gene; V was cut back by 4 bases and J by 5 bases. This CDR3 contains 15 residues. The germline gives CDR1 LGHDT, CDR2 YNNKEL (reference sequence). CDR3 amino acids: CASSRKDRGGTEAFF. Written as DNA, the CDR3 is TGTGCCAGCAGCCGAAAGGACAGGGGTGGGACTGAAGCTTTCTTT. The full variable domain, its missing parts supplied by reference TRBV3-1 and TRBJ1-1, is DTAVSQTPKYLVTQMGNDKSIKCEQNLGHDTMYWYKQDSKKFLKIMFSYNNKELIINETVPNRFSPKSPDKAHLNLHINSLELGDSAVYFCASSRKDRGGTEAFFGQGTRLTVV.

This clonotype has just a few counts. This rearrangement joins TRBV9 to TRBJ2-3; 8 nucleotides line up with TRBD2. Germline lookup yields CDR1 SGDLS and CDR2 YYNGEE. This CDR3 comprises 17 residues. After removal of 2 bases from V and 4 bases from J, the junction contained 12 bases not matched to a gene. CDR3 sequence (DNA): TGTGCCAGCAGCGTGTGGGGACGGCGGGAGGATGCAGATACGCAGTATTTT. Protein sequence: CASSVWGRREDADTQYF. The variable domain in full, with the rest retrieved from reference TRBV9 and TRBJ2-3, is DSGVTQTPKHLITATGQRVTLRCSPRSGDLSVYWYQQSLDQGLQFLIQYYNGEERAKGNILERFSAQQFPDLHSELNLSSLELGDSALYFCASSVWGRREDADTQYFGPGTRLTVL.

The chain recombines TRBV7-9 with TRBJ1-1; a weak D match, TRBD1 (5 bases). The CDR3 is made up of 15 amino acids. The germline gives CDR1 SEHNR, CDR2 FQNEAQ (reference sequence). V gave up 5 bases and J gave up 0 bases, with 13 bases separating them. In DNA, the CDR3 is TGTGCCAGCAGCCGAGGCGGGGCGATGAACACTGAAGCTTTCTTT. Translation: CASSRGGAMNTEAFF.

Only a few counts were recorded for this clonotype. The gene calls are TRBV6-5 and TRBJ2-7, with TRBD1 matching over 8 bases. The V gene's germline CDR1 is MNHEY and CDR2 SVGAGI. This CDR3 region has 14 residues. Unmatched junction bases numbered 8, after V lost 4 bases and J lost 6 bases. The CDR3 reads CASSSRQGFSEQYF. The CDR3 DNA sequence: TGTGCCAGCAGTTCTCGACAGGGGTTCAGCGAGCAGTACTTC.

This clonotype was recorded a few times. The V gene is TRBV25-1, the J gene TRBJ2-1; 7 bases fit TRBD2. This CDR3 contains 16 residues. CDR1 is MGHDK and CDR2 is SYGVNS in the germline V gene. The J segment lost 0 bases and the V segment lost 5 bases, leaving 7 bases of the junction unmatched. As DNA, the CDR3 is TGTGCCAGCAGTATATCCGGCGGGGGCTCCTACAATGAGCAGTTCTTC. This codes for CASSISGGGSYNEQFF.

The chain recombines TRBV19 with TRBJ2-1, with TRBD2 identical over 12 bases. This CDR3 is 14 amino acids long. V dropped 8 bases and J dropped 8; count of bases not matched to a gene: 7. Germline V gene data show CDR1 as LNHDA and CDR2 as SQIVND (reference sequence). CDR3 protein: CASDRTSGTHEQFF. DNA for the CDR3: TGTGCCAGTGACCGGACTAGCGGGACCCATGAGCAGTTCTTC.

CDR3 nucleotide sequence: TGTGCCAGCTCGCAGACAGAGGGACTTTGGAATGAGCAGTTCTTC. It yields the protein CASSQTEGLWNEQFF. The chain joins TRBV18 to TRBJ2-1; D perhaps matches TRBD2 (6 bases). The CDR3 loop spans 15 amino acids. V was trimmed by 6 bases and J by 7 bases, leaving 19 bases between them. CDR1 is KGHSH and CDR2 is LQKENI in the germline V gene. Complete variable domain (other parts from reference TRBV18 and TRBJ2-1): NAGVMQNPRHLVRRRGQEARLRCSPMKGHSHVYWYRQLPEEGLKFMVYLQKENIIDESGMPKERFSAEFPKEGPSILRIQQVVRGDSAAYFCASSQTEGLWNEQFFGPGTRLTVL.

In its sample, this clonotype was seen a few times. This rearrangement joins TRBV4-2 to TRBJ2-7, with D tentatively TRBD1 or TRBD2 (7 bases each). This CDR3 is built from 17 residues. Germline CDR1 reads LGHNA; CDR2 reads YNFKEQ. The V end lost 0 bases, the J end lost 4 bases, and 19 bases lay between the germline ends. The CDR3 region has the DNA TGTGCCAGCAGCCAAGAAGGTGTGACAGGGAGGGTTTACGAGCAGTACTTC. This encodes CASSQEGVTGRVYEQYF.

This clonotype was seen a handful of times. The rearrangement uses TRBV9 and TRBJ2-7, with 7 bases that match TRBD1. The J segment lost 4 bases and the V segment lost 3 bases, leaving 7 bases of the junction unmatched. The CDR3 length is 14 residues. Germline V gene lookup returns CDR1 SGDLS and CDR2 YYNGEE. CDR3 loop: CASSGRDSLYEQYF. The CDR3, as DNA: TGTGCCAGCAGCGGCCGGGACAGCCTTTACGAGCAGTACTTC.

This clonotype occurred a few times. CDR3 bases: TGTGCCATCAGCCCCCTCGGGGTCATGAACACTGAAGCTTTCTTT. This codes for CAISPLGVMNTEAFF. V is TRBV10-3 and J is TRBJ1-1; D remains ambiguous. V dropped 6 bases and J dropped 0 bases, with 14 bases sitting between them. Germline CDR1 ENHRY, CDR2 SYGVKD. CDR3 length: 15 residues.

V is TRBV7-8 and J is TRBJ2-7; D may match TRBD1 or TRBD2 (5 bases each). V shed 5 bases and J shed 5 bases, with 19 bases lying between them. Germline lookup yields CDR1 SGHVS and CDR2 FQNEAQ. This CDR3 is 15 amino acids long. In nucleotides, the CDR3 is TGTGCCAGCAGCCGAAAGGGGACGCCTTCGGACGAGCAGTACTTC. Protein product: CASSRKGTPSDEQYF. Full variable domain (missing parts from reference TRBV7-8 and TRBJ2-7): GAGVSQSPRYKVAKRGQDVALRCDPISGHVSLFWYQQALGQGPEFLTYFQNEAQLDKSGLPSDRFFAERPEGSVSTLKIQRTQQEDSAVYLCASSRKGTPSDEQYFGPGTRLTVT.

V is TRBV5-4 and J is TRBJ2-1; 8 nucleotides agree with TRBD2. The CDR3 has 16 residues. The germline V gene has CDR1 SGHNT and CDR2 YYREEE (reference sequence). With 0 bases clipped from V and 6 bases from J, the junction kept 8 bases outside the gene matches. The CDR3 region has the DNA TGTGCCAGCAGCTTGGAGCTTCGGGGGACTAGCAATGAGCAGTTCTTC. Amino acids: CASSLELRGTSNEQFF.

This clonotype has a handful of counts. The V and J genes are TRBV14 and TRBJ2-1, with a possible D match to TRBD1 (5 bases). The ends were cut back, 0 bases at V and 4 bases at J, with 10 bases in the middle. Germline V gene lookup returns CDR1 SGHDN and CDR2 FVKESK. The CDR3 sequence is 15 residues long. This chain's CDR3 is CASSQDRQIYNEQFF. DNA for the CDR3: TGTGCCAGCAGCCAAGATCGACAGATTTACAATGAGCAGTTCTTC.

This clonotype was seen a few times. The rearrangement uses TRBV7-6 and TRBJ2-5; D is tentatively TRBD1 or TRBD2 (6 bases each). The ends were cut back, 5 bases at V and 1 base at J, with 14 bases in the middle. Germline assignment: CDR1 SGHVS and CDR2 FNYEAQ. The CDR3 is made up of 15 amino acids. The CDR3 DNA reads as TGTGCCAGCAGCCTACCGGGGGCTACCCAAGAGACCCAGTACTTC. Protein: CASSLPGATQETQYF.

The gene calls are TRBV9 and TRBJ2-7; 10 bases match TRBD1. This CDR3 contains 15 residues. Germline V CDR1 and CDR2: SGDLS, YYNGEE. The V segment lost 3 bases and the J segment 2 bases; nucleotides outside the gene matches: 5. The DNA of the CDR3 is TGTGCCAGCAGCGCAGGGACAGGGGACACCTACGAGCAGTACTTC. It codes for CASSAGTGDTYEQYF.

The chain employs TRBV5-1 and TRBJ2-7; 9 bases align to TRBD1. Germline values: CDR1 SGHRS, CDR2 YFSETQ. The CDR3 has 14 amino acids. Trimming at V came to 4 bases and at J to 5 bases, leaving 7 bases not matched to a gene. The CDR3 sequence is CASSDGQGWNEQYF. CDR3 bases: TGCGCCAGCAGCGACGGACAGGGGTGGAACGAGCAGTACTTC. Full variable domain (missing parts from reference TRBV5-1 and TRBJ2-7): KAGVTQTPRYLIKTRGQQVTLSCSPISGHRSVSWYQQTPGQGLQFLFEYFSETQRNKGNFPGRFSGRQFSNSRSEMNVSTLELGDSALYLCASSDGQGWNEQYFGPGTRLTVT.

This clonotype has ten or more counts. This sequence joins TRBV7-2 and TRBJ1-3; D not resolved. CDR3 length: 14 residues. CDR1 and CDR2 from the germline V gene are SGHTA and FQGNSA. V lost 3 bases to trimming and J lost 2 bases, with 8 bases between them. As DNA, the CDR3 is TGTGCCAGCAGCTTTAGCCTCGCTGGAAACACCATATATTTT. Amino acid sequence: CASSFSLAGNTIYF.

The chain joins TRBV7-9 to TRBJ2-7; no reliable D call. The CDR3 loop spans 12 amino acids. V gave up 5 bases and J gave up 6 bases, with 11 bases separating them. Per the germline V gene, CDR1 is SEHNR and CDR2 is FQNEAQ (reference sequence). This CDR3 reads CASSASPLEQYF. As DNA, the CDR3 is TGTGCCAGCAGCGCCAGCCCTCTCGAGCAGTACTTC.

This clonotype was seen a few times. This rearrangement joins TRBV25-1 to TRBJ1-5; no definite D call. V lost 3 bases to trimming and J lost 9 bases, with 15 bases between them. Germline V lookup: CDR1 MGHDK, CDR2 SYGVNS. This CDR3 has 14 amino acids. The CDR3 region is CASSDGVSIRPQHF. For the CDR3, the DNA is TGTGCCAGCAGTGATGGTGTTAGTATACGGCCCCAGCATTTT.

The sample holds many counts of this clonotype. The chain links TRBV29-1 to TRBJ2-7; 9 nucleotides agree with TRBD1. The V gene end was trimmed by 8 bases and the J gene end by 2 bases; junction bases not matched to a gene: 10. Germline assignment: CDR1 SQVTM and CDR2 ANQGSEA. The CDR3 has 14 amino acids. The CDR3 DNA is TGCAGCTCACAAGGGGGACAGGGACCCTACGAGCAGTACTTC. Encoded protein: CSSQGGQGPYEQYF.

In this sample, this clonotype turned up a few times. This rearrangement joins TRBV7-9 to TRBJ2-1; D is perhaps TRBD2 (5 bases). Germline V gives CDR1 SEHNR, CDR2 FQNEAQ (reference sequence). The CDR3 length is 13 residues. The ends were cut back, 6 bases at V and 8 bases at J, with 14 bases in the middle. CDR3: CASRGGVVDEQFF. CDR3 coding DNA: TGTGCCAGCAGAGGAGGCGTGGTCGATGAGCAGTTCTTC.

The chain employs TRBV4-1 and TRBJ2-7; D remains ambiguous. The CDR3 covers 15 residues. CDR1 is MGHRA, CDR2 YSYEKL, per germline. Trimming stripped 2 bases from V and 4 bases from J, with 15 bases between. The CDR3 DNA follows: TGCGCCAGCAGCCAACCGACACGTGCTTTTTACGAGCAGTACTTC. Translating gives CASSQPTRAFYEQYF.

In its sample, this clonotype was seen a few times. The rearrangement links TRBV11-2 to TRBJ2-1, with a possible D match to TRBD2 (5 bases). The length of the CDR3 is 12 residues. The V end was cut by 4 bases, the J end by 9 bases, with 10 bases between. CDR1 and CDR2 from the germline V gene are SGHAT and FQNNGV. For the CDR3, the DNA is TGTGCCAGCAGCTCCTTTGAGGGTGAGCAGTTCTTC. Protein sequence: CASSSFEGEQFF.

This clonotype was picked up a small number of times. The chain is built from TRBV12-3 or TRBV12-4 and TRBJ2-1; no clear D. This CDR3 contains 15 residues. V lost 2 bases, J lost 7 bases, and 15 bases lay in between. The CDR3 loop reads CASSLPVIAFNEQFF. CDR3 nucleotides: TGTGCCAGCAGTTTACCGGTCATCGCTTTTAATGAGCAGTTCTTC.

This clonotype was counted many times. The chain uses TRBV2 and TRBJ2-7; D is unresolved. CDR1 SNHLY and CDR2 FYNNEI come from the germline V gene. V dropped 6 bases and J dropped 4 bases, with 10 bases sitting between them. This CDR3 spans 12 amino acids. The CDR3 DNA sequence: TGTGCCAGCAGGGGCGAGACATACGAGCAGTACTTC. Encoded protein: CASRGETYEQYF.